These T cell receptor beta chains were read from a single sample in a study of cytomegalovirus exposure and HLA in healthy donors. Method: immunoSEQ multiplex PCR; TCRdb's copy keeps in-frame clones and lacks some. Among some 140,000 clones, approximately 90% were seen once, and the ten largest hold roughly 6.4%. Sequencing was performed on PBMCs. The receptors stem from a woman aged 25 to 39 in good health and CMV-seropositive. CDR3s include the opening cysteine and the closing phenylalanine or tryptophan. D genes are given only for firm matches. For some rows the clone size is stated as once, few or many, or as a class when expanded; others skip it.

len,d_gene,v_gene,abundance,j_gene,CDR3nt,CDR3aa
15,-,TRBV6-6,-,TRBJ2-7,TGTGCCAGCAGCTCCCCGACATTGACCTCCTACGAGCAGTACTTC,CASSSPTLTSYEQYF
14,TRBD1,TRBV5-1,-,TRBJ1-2,TGCGCCAGCAGCCCGGGACAGGGAGCCTATGGCTACACCTTC,CASSPGQGAYGYTF
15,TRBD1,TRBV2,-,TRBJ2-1,TGTGCCAGCAGGGGACAGGGGGCTTCTTTTGATGAGCAGTTCTTC,CASRGQGASFDEQFF
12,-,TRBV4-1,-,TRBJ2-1,TGCGCCAGCAGCCAAGTAGGGAGACGGCAGTTCTTC,CASSQVGRRQFF
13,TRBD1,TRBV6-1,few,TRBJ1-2,TGTGCCAGCGCACTCAGGGACAGCTATGGCTACACCTTC,CASALRDSYGYTF
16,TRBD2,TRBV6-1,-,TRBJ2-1,TGTGCCAGCAGTGAACTGGCGGGAGGGCCTTACAATGAGCAGTTCTTC,CASSELAGGPYNEQFF
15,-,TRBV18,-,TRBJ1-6,TGTGCCAGCTCACGGGTAGACAACGAAGATTCACCCCTCCACTTT,CASSRVDNEDSPLHF
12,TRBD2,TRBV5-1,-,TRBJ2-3,TGCGCCAGCGGACTAGAGGCAGATACGCAGTATTTT,CASGLEADTQYF
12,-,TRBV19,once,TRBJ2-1,TGTGCCAGTGAGAACAGCTACAATGAGCAGTTCTTC,CASENSYNEQFF
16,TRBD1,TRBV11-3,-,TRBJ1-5,TGTGCCAGCAGCGCGCCGCGTGGGGACAGGAGTCAGCCCCAGCATTTT,CASSAPRGDRSQPQHF
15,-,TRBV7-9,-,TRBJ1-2,TGTGCCAGCAGTAGTAAAGGGGAATTGAACTATGGCTACACCTTC,CASSSKGELNYGYTF
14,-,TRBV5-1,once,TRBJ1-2,TGCGCCAGCAGCTTGGAGTCAGGGAACTATGGCTACACCTTC,CASSLESGNYGYTF
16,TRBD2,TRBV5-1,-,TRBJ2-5,TGCGCCAGCAGCTTGGGACTAGCAATAAACCAAGAGACCCAGTACTTC,CASSLGLAINQETQYF
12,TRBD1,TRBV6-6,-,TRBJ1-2,TGTGCCAGCAGACAGGGGGACTATGGCTACACCTTC,CASRQGDYGYTF
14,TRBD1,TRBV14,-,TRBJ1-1,TGTGCCAGCAGCCGTTTCCGGGACAGGGATCGTGCTTTCTTT,CASSRFRDRDRAFF
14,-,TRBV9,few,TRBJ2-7,TGTGCCAGCAGCGTAGGGGGGGTCTCCTACGAGCAGTACTTC,CASSVGGVSYEQYF
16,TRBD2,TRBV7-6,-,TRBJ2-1,TGTGCCAGCAGCCCCCGACTAGCGGGAGGGCCAGTTGAGCAGTTCTTC,CASSPRLAGGPVEQFF
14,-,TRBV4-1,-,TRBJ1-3,TGCGCCAGCAGCCTACCGTGGGGGGGGAACACCATATATTTT,CASSLPWGGNTIYF
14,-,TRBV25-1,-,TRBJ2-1,TGTGCCAGCGGGAGGAGTTGGTCCTACAATGAGCAGTTCTTC,CASGRSWSYNEQFF
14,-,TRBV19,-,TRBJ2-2,TGTGCCAGTAGAAGGGAGCAAAGCATCGGGGAGCTGTTTTTT,CASRREQSIGELFF
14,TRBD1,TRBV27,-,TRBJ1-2,TGTGCCAGCAGTTTAGATGGGACAGTCTATGGCTACACCTTC,CASSLDGTVYGYTF
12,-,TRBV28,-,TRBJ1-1,TGTGCCAGCAGGTCGGGGAGGCCTGAAGCTTTCTTT,CASRSGRPEAFF
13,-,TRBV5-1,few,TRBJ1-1,TGCGCCAGCAGCTTGTTGGCAGGCACTGAAGCTTTCTTT,CASSLLAGTEAFF
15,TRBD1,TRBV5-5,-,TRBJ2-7,TGTGCCAGCAGCTTTGGAGACAGGGCCCCCTACGAGCAGTACTTC,CASSFGDRAPYEQYF
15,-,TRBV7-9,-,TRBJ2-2,TGTGCCAGCAGCTTAGGGTCCGGGAAGGCCGGGGAGCTGTTTTTT,CASSLGSGKAGELFF
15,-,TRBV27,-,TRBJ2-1,TGTGCCAGCAGTTTTTTGGCTAGTTTCACCAATGAGCAGTTCTTC,CASSFLASFTNEQFF
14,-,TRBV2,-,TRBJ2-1,TGTGCCAGCACTTTCCTAGAAGCCGACAATGAGCAGTTCTTC,CASTFLEADNEQFF
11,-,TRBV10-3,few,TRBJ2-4,TGTGCCCCACCACGCCTAAACGGGAAGTACTTC,CAPPRLNGKYF
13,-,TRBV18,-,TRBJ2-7,TGTGCCAGCTCACCAGCAGGGGCCTACGAGCAGTACTTC,CASSPAGAYEQYF
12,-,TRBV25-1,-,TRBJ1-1,TGTGCCAGCAGTGATCCGGGGACTGAAGCTTTCTTT,CASSDPGTEAFF